The clone carrying this T cell receptor (beta chain) was picked up many times. Stated time point: after trial treatment. Noted treatment: LDRT plus nivolumab, ipilimumab, low-dose cyclophosphamide and aspirin (RACIN trial). Donors, who were enrolled in a single-arm phase I dose-escalation trial, received nivolumab, ipilimumab, aspirin, low-dose cyclophosphamide and low-dose radiotherapy. Primers targeting TRAV and TRBV primed first-strand cDNA, covering alpha and beta chains. A roughly 20-cycle PCR with a constant-region primer and V-primer adapter amplified TCRs. One entry per CDR3 protein results from TCRdb running MiXCR on the reads. The sample carries fewer than 110,000 distinct CDR3 sequences, around 21% recorded once. These data are taken from a study of low-dose radiotherapy and immunotherapy resistance in tumors. Turning to the study itself: With fractions of 0.5 Gy given every 2 weeks, Cohort 1 accumulated a total of 6.5 Gy. The authors gave intravenous cyclophosphamide 200 mg/m2 every two weeks, one day before radiation and immunotherapy. Cohort 2's total reached 13 Gy over 26 weeks, at 1 Gy per fraction every two weeks.

The sequencing used PBMCs, collected after low-dose radiotherapy plus immunotherapy. This TCR was recovered from a male donor with prostate cancer.

CDR3 sequence (DNA): TGCGCCAGCAGCTTCATTGGGACAGGGGACGGCTACACCTTC. This encodes CASSFIGTGDGYTF. V usage is TRBV5-1 and J usage is TRBJ1-2, with TRBD1 identical over 10 bases. The V gene end was trimmed by 2 bases and the J gene end by 8 bases; junction bases not matched to a gene: 6. The CDR3 has 14 amino acids. The germline V gene has CDR1 SGHRS and CDR2 YFSETQ.